Listed here are 2 T cell receptor beta chains from one sample, sequenced in a study of shared clonotypes between healthy human individuals. Positively selected for CCR7, the CD45RO-negative cells used as naive CD8 cells excluded terminally differentiated effector memory CD45RA+ cells. Method: immunoSEQ multiplex PCR; TCRdb's copy keeps in-frame clones and lacks some. The sample consists of hundreds of thousands of clones, approximately 96% of them appearing once. The sample was naive CD8+ T cells sorted from blood. The receptors here all came from a woman in her thirties in good health.

The chain couples TRBV4-2 to TRBJ2-7; no clear D gene. Germline V lookup: CDR1 LGHNA, CDR2 YNFKEQ. Trimming pared 1 base from V and 1 base from J, leaving 11 bases between. This CDR3 contains 15 residues. CDR3 region: CASSQGISGSYEQYF. The CDR3 DNA is TGTGCCAGCAGCCAAGGAATCTCAGGTTCCTACGAGCAGTACTTC.

The chain links TRBV5-4 to TRBJ2-3, with D maybe TRBD1 (6 bases). V lost 4 bases, J lost 2 bases, and 11 bases lay in between. CDR1 is SGHNT and CDR2 is YYREEE in the germline V gene (reference sequence). CDR3 length: 14 residues. DNA of the CDR3: TGTGCCAGCAGCGGCCGGGACACCACAGATACGCAGTATTTT. It yields the protein CASSGRDTTDTQYF.